Following are 24 T cell receptor beta chains from one sample sequenced in a study of blood T cell repertoires in COVID-19. Libraries were prepared by immunoSEQ multiplex PCR; TCRdb keeps only in-frame clonotypes and omits some of them. The sample records about 250,000 clones, more than 70% being singletons. The sequencing sample was made of peripheral blood. All receptors derive from a man aged 40-49 years with active or convalescent COVID-19.

The rearrangement links TRBV7-9 to TRBJ1-2, with 8 bases that match TRBD1. Germline V lookup: CDR1 SEHNR, CDR2 FQNEAQ (reference sequence). The CDR3 has 12 residues. V gave up 4 bases and J gave up 8 bases; unmatched junction bases: 3. DNA of the CDR3: TGTGCCAGCAGCTCGGGACAGGCGGGCTACACCTTC. This gives the protein CASSSGQAGYTF. Based on the CDR3 plus reference TRBV7-9 and TRBJ1-2, the full variable domain is DTGVSQNPRHKITKRGQNVTFRCDPISEHNRLYWYRQTLGQGPEFLTYFQNEAQLEKSRLLSDRFSAERPKGSFSTLEIQRTEQGDSAMYLCASSSGQAGYTFGSGTRLTVV.

This clone was detected only once. This chain links TRBV6-1 with TRBJ1-5; D is uncertain. CDR3 length: 15 amino acids. The germline V gene encodes CDR1 MNHNS and CDR2 SASEGT. The germline V and J ends were trimmed by 1 base and 2 bases, with 9 bases remaining between them. The CDR3 here is CASSEGWGGNQPQHF. DNA for the CDR3: TGTGCCAGCAGTGAAGGATGGGGAGGCAATCAGCCCCAGCATTTT.

The chain links TRBV27 to TRBJ2-2; the match to TRBD2 covers 8 bases. This CDR3 has 13 amino acids. The V segment lost 6 bases and the J segment 5 bases; nucleotides outside the gene matches: 2. Germline V lookup: CDR1 MNHEY, CDR2 SMNVEV (reference sequence). In DNA form, the CDR3 reads TGTGCCAGCAGGGTAGCGGGGACCGGGGAGCTGTTTTTT. Its protein product is CASRVAGTGELFF.

The rearrangement uses TRBV6-2 or TRBV6-3 and TRBJ1-1; 8 bases match TRBD1. The CDR3 sequence is 19 residues long. Per germline, CDR1 MNHEY and CDR2 SVGEGT. Unmatched junction bases numbered 15, after V lost 2 bases and J lost 1 base. CDR3 sequence: CASSYLTRRQGTKNTEAFF. CDR3 bases: TGTGCCAGCAGTTACCTAACCCGTCGACAGGGGACTAAGAACACTGAAGCTTTCTTT.

The chain employs TRBV12-3 or TRBV12-4 and TRBJ2-1; 8 bases match TRBD2. V lost 6 bases to trimming and J lost 8 bases; unmatched junction nucleotides: 6. CDR3 length: 13 amino acids. CDR3 DNA: TGTGCCAGCAGCCATAGCGGGAACTATGAGCAGTTCTTC. Protein sequence: CASSHSGNYEQFF.

The V and J genes are TRBV30 and TRBJ2-7, with 11 positions matching TRBD2. CDR3 length: 15 amino acids. The germline gives CDR1 GTSNPN, CDR2 SVGIG (reference sequence). The J segment lost 5 bases and the V segment lost 2 bases, leaving 8 bases of the junction unmatched. CDR3: CAWSTLAGVADEQYF. For the CDR3, the DNA is TGTGCCTGGAGTACACTAGCGGGAGTCGCAGACGAGCAGTACTTC.

CDR3 amino acids: CASSLGSGGPASTDTQYF. DNA of the CDR3: TGCGCCAGCAGCTTGGGTAGCGGAGGGCCCGCTAGCACAGATACGCAGTATTTT. This chain joins TRBV5-1 and TRBJ2-3, with D perhaps matching TRBD2 (6 bases). Germline V gives CDR1 SGHRS, CDR2 YFSETQ. CDR3 length: 18 residues. V was pared by 0 bases and J by 0 bases, with 17 bases between.

The rearrangement links TRBV19 to TRBJ1-6, with D unresolved. The CDR3 spans 18 residues. The V gene's germline CDR1 is LNHDA and CDR2 SQIVND (reference sequence). Trimming removed 1 base from V and 3 bases from J, with 16 bases in between. CDR3 nucleotides: TGTGCCAGTAGTATAGGCGGCGTGATGCACGACTATAATTCACCCCTCCACTTT. This codes for CASSIGGVMHDYNSPLHF.

This chain links TRBV28 with TRBJ1-1; no firm D call. This CDR3 is built from 14 residues. Trimming removed 5 bases from V and 5 bases from J, with 15 bases in between. CDR1 and CDR2 from the germline V gene are MDHEN and SYDVKM. CDR3 DNA sequence: TGTGCCAGCAGTCCTCAAAGCCTGAGGACTGAAGCTTTCTTT. Translation: CASSPQSLRTEAFF.

The chain carries TRBV7-2 and TRBJ1-2; possibly TRBD1 for D (5 bases). V was cut by 7 bases and J by 5 bases, with 20 bases left in between. The CDR3 has 15 amino acids. Germline V gene sequence: CDR1 SGHTA, CDR2 FQGNSA. CDR3 sequence reads: CASTLNGGGWYGYTF. The DNA of the CDR3 is TGTGCCAGCACCCTGAACGGGGGAGGGTGGTATGGCTACACCTTC.

The chain joins TRBV10-3 to TRBJ1-1; TRBD1 agrees at 9 bases. Germline V gene data show CDR1 as ENHRY and CDR2 as SYGVKD. Trimming took 0 bases from V and 4 from J; bases not matched to a gene: 3. The CDR3 is 15 residues long. The CDR3 DNA follows: TGTGCCATCAGTGAGTCAAGGACAGGGGTCACTGAAGCTTTCTTT. This codes for CAISESRTGVTEAFF.

This chain uses TRBV19 with TRBJ2-2; 11 nucleotides line up with TRBD2. J was trimmed by 2 bases and V by 5 bases; bases with no gene match: 7. The CDR3 has 17 residues. CDR1 LNHDA and CDR2 SQIVND come from the germline V gene (reference sequence). The CDR3 nucleotides are TGTGCCAGTAGTCCATGGGGGACTAGCGGCAACACCGGGGAGCTGTTTTTT. It translates to CASSPWGTSGNTGELFF. Based on the CDR3 plus reference TRBV19 and TRBJ2-2, the full variable domain is DGGITQSPKYLFRKEGQNVTLSCEQNLNHDAMYWYRQDPGQGLRLIYYSQIVNDFQKGDIAEGYSVSREKKESFPLTVTSAQKNPTAFYLCASSPWGTSGNTGELFFGEGSRLTVL.

The chain is built from TRBV18 and TRBJ2-6; D gene unclear. This CDR3 contains 18 residues. The germline V gene has CDR1 KGHSH and CDR2 LQKENI. V lost 7 bases and J lost 0, with 19 bases in between. In DNA form, the CDR3 reads TGTGCCAGCTACCAGCAACGGCAGGCCCTCTCTGGGGCCAACGTCCTGACTTTC. Amino acid sequence: CASYQQRQALSGANVLTF.

The V gene is TRBV4-3, the J gene TRBJ2-2; the D gene is possibly TRBD1 (6 bases). The CDR3 runs 15 residues. The germline V gene has CDR1 LGHNA and CDR2 YSLEER. The germline V and J ends were trimmed by 0 bases and 6 bases, with 11 bases remaining between them. The DNA of the CDR3 is TGCGCCAGCAGCCAAGAAATTGGGGGCGCCGGGGAGCTGTTTTTT. Translating gives CASSQEIGGAGELFF.

This sequence joins TRBV30 and TRBJ1-6; D perhaps matches TRBD1 (5 bases). CDR1 is GTSNPN and CDR2 is SVGIG in the germline V gene (reference sequence). The CDR3 extends over 15 amino acids. The V gene lost 0 bases and the J gene lost 3 bases, with 9 bases spanning the gap. The CDR3 sequence is CAWSVRGSYNSPLHF. The CDR3, as DNA: TGTGCCTGGAGTGTAAGGGGTAGCTATAATTCACCCCTCCACTTT.

Only a few counts were recorded for this clone. The chain joins TRBV2 to TRBJ2-5, with 9 bases that match TRBD2. V gave up 5 bases and J gave up 3 bases; unmatched junction bases: 16. This CDR3 region has 18 residues. The germline V gene encodes CDR1 SNHLY and CDR2 FYNNEI. CDR3 residues: CASSLGLARYSAEETQYF. Written as DNA, the CDR3 is TGTGCCAGCAGTCTCGGACTAGCGAGGTATAGTGCTGAAGAGACCCAGTACTTC. Complete variable domain (other parts from reference TRBV2 and TRBJ2-5): EPEVTQTPSHQVTQMGQEVILRCVPISNHLYFYWYRQILGQKVEFLVSFYNNEISEKSEIFDDQFSVERPDGSNFTLKIRSTKLEDSAMYFCASSLGLARYSAEETQYFGPGTRLLVL.

The chain recombines TRBV5-8 with TRBJ2-6; maybe TRBD1 (5 bases). V was shortened by 1 base and J by 0 bases, with 14 bases between the two germline ends. CDR1 is SGHTS and CDR2 is YDEGEE in the germline V gene. This CDR3 has 18 amino acids. The CDR3 DNA is TGTGCCAGCAGCTTGCAACAGGCCACCTTCTCTGGGGCCAACGTCCTGACTTTC. It codes for CASSLQQATFSGANVLTF.

This chain uses TRBV7-2 with TRBJ2-5; possible D gene TRBD1, 6 bases. The CDR3 consists of 13 residues. Trimming stripped 8 bases from V and 3 bases from J, with 13 bases between. Germline V gene data show CDR1 as SGHTA and CDR2 as FQGNSA. This chain's CDR3 is CASCRDKKETQYF. In DNA form, the CDR3 reads TGTGCCAGCTGCCGGGACAAGAAAGAGACCCAGTACTTC.

The V gene is TRBV7-8, the J gene TRBJ2-5, with a weak D call TRBD2 (5 bases). Looked up from germline, CDR1 is SGHVS and CDR2 is FQNEAQ. The CDR3 consists of 15 residues. Trimming shortened V by 5 bases and J by 3 bases, and 16 bases separated the two germline ends. The DNA of the CDR3 is TGTGCCAGCAGCCAAAGGTTGGCGGGCAAAGAGACCCAGTACTTC. This encodes CASSQRLAGKETQYF. Looking up the rest from reference TRBV7-8 and TRBJ2-5 gives the full variable domain: GAGVSQSPRYKVAKRGQDVALRCDPISGHVSLFWYQQALGQGPEFLTYFQNEAQLDKSGLPSDRFFAERPEGSVSTLKIQRTQQEDSAVYLCASSQRLAGKETQYFGPGTRLLVL.

The chain joins TRBV27 to TRBJ1-1; 8 bases map to TRBD1. The V and J ends lost 5 bases and 4 bases, in that order; junction bases with no gene match: 6. Germline CDR1 and CDR2: MNHEY and SMNVEV (reference sequence). The CDR3 sequence is 14 residues long. In DNA form, the CDR3 reads TGTGCCAGCAGTCCCACGGACAGGGTCACTGAAGCTTTCTTT. This sequence encodes CASSPTDRVTEAFF.

This sequence joins TRBV2 and TRBJ1-6, with D tentatively TRBD1 (6 bases). The CDR3 sequence is 14 residues long. Deletions cut 5 bases from V and 4 bases from J, with 9 bases between. Germline values: CDR1 SNHLY, CDR2 FYNNEI. The CDR3 DNA is TGTGCCAGCAGTACGGACAGATATAATTCACCCCTCCACTTT. Translated: CASSTDRYNSPLHF.

This clone came up a few times. The chain is built from TRBV7-9 and TRBJ1-1; no clear D. The CDR3 has 15 amino acids. V lost 0 bases and J 3 bases, leaving 11 bases between the germline ends. The germline CDR1 and CDR2 sequences are SEHNR and FQNEAQ (reference sequence). The CDR3 bases are TGTGCCAGCAGCTTAGCGGGGAGGGAAGACACTGAAGCTTTCTTT. Its protein is CASSLAGREDTEAFF. Looking up the rest from reference TRBV7-9 and TRBJ1-1 gives the full variable domain: DTGVSQNPRHKITKRGQNVTFRCDPISEHNRLYWYRQTLGQGPEFLTYFQNEAQLEKSRLLSDRFSAERPKGSFSTLEIQRTEQGDSAMYLCASSLAGREDTEAFFGQGTRLTVV.

The V gene is TRBV2, the J gene TRBJ2-7; the D gene is possibly TRBD2 (5 bases). Trimming left V 4 bases short and J 2 bases short, with 12 bases between. Per the germline V gene, CDR1 is SNHLY and CDR2 is FYNNEI. This CDR3 is 14 amino acids long. The CDR3 coding sequence is TGTGCCAGCAGTGTTCGGACGGGAACCTACGAGCAGTACTTC. Amino acids: CASSVRTGTYEQYF.

The rearrangement links TRBV7-3 to TRBJ2-2; no definite D call. Trimming stripped 5 bases from V and 4 bases from J, with 8 bases between. This CDR3 contains 13 residues. Germline CDR1 reads SGHTA; CDR2 reads FQGTGA. This CDR3 is CASSPASTGELFF. CDR3 nucleotide sequence: TGTGCCAGCAGCCCCGCGAGCACCGGGGAGCTGTTTTTT.